This T cell receptor beta chain was sequenced during a study of regulatory T cells in long-lasting Graves disease. Germline-derived CDR1 and CDR2 are SGHTA and FQGTGA. Trimming took 5 bases from V and 2 from J, leaving 9 bases between them. This CDR3 contains 13 residues. The sample's time point: persistent/refractory GD, antithyroid drugs over 5 years with positive TRAb. PBMCs were the source of the RNA used for TCR sequencing. The guidelines of the American Thyroid Association were the basis for diagnosing Graves' disease. TCR beta libraries were built with iRepertoire HTBI primers and Arm-PCR of CDR3 regions. TCRdb passed the multiplex PCR reads through MiXCR, listing each CDR3 protein once. Of a few hundred thousand distinct CDR3 sequences listed, roughly 23% were seen once; the top ten hold about 29%.

The genes are TRBV7-3 and TRBJ2-5; D is unclear. Sequenced material: peripheral blood mononuclear cells (PBMCs), taken when the disease was refractory, from a patient treated with antithyroid drugs. This clonotype was obtained from a woman in her forties with Graves disease. CDR3 sequence: CASSRSTQETQYF. The DNA of the CDR3 is TGTGCCAGCAGCCGAAGTACACAAGAGACCCAGTACTTC.